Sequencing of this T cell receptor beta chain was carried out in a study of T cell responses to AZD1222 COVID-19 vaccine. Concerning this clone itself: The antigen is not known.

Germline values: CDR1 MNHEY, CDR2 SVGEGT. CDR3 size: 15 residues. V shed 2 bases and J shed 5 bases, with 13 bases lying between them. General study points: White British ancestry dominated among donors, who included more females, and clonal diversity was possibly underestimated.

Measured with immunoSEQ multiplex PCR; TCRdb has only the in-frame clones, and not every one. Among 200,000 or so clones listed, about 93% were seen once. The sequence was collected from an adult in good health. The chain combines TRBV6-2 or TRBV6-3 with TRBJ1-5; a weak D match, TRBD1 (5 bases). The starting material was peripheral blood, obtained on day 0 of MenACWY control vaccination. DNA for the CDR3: TGTGCCAGCAGTTACGGGGGGGGACGGGATCAGCCCCAGCATTTT. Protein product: CASSYGGGRDQPQHF.